What follows are 2 T cell receptor beta chains derived from one specimen sequenced in a study of blood T cell repertoires in COVID-19. The assay was immunoSEQ multiplex PCR, and TCRdb's table has in-frame clones only and misses some. The sample consists of approximately 110,000 clones, approximately 87% of them appearing once. Source material: peripheral blood. The receptors shown here come from a woman aged 55 to 70 with acute or convalescent COVID-19.

The table lists this clone with a count of one. The chain couples TRBV28 to TRBJ1-1; 7 bases agree with TRBD1. Germline CDR1 reads MDHEN; CDR2 reads SYDVKM. The length of the CDR3 is 14 residues. V shed 2 bases and J 3 bases; nucleotides not matched to a gene: 3. Here the CDR3 reads CASSLDRVDTEAFF. CDR3 in DNA: TGTGCCAGCAGTTTAGACAGGGTGGACACTGAAGCTTTCTTT.

The chain links TRBV25-1 to TRBJ1-5; maybe TRBD1 (6 bases). The CDR3 covers 16 residues. Germline assignment: CDR1 MGHDK and CDR2 SYGVNS. V was clipped by 5 bases and J by 5 bases, with 19 bases between them. The CDR3 region is CASSSRTEGVDQPQHF. The CDR3 region has the DNA TGTGCCAGCAGTTCGAGGACAGAAGGAGTTGATCAGCCCCAGCATTTT. Full variable domain (outside the CDR3, taken from reference TRBV25-1 and TRBJ1-5): EADIYQTPRYLVIGTGKKITLECSQTMGHDKMYWYQQDPGMELHLIHYSYGVNSTEKGDLSSESTVSRIRTEHFPLTLESARPSHTSQYLCASSSRTEGVDQPQHFGDGTRLSIL.